This is a list of T cell receptor beta chains from one sample in a study of control samples from healthy donors and cancer patients. TCRdb keeps only in-frame clones here, not all; method: immunoSEQ multiplex PCR. Found here are approximately 130,000 clones, more than 75% of them singletons; the top ten hold around 8.7%. Sequencing input: blood. These receptors were obtained from a man aged 40-55 years in good health. Each CDR3 is given with its conserved first and last residue. D genes are given only for firm matches. Some rows have no size entry. The others give once, few or many, or a class for an expanded clone.

j_gene: TRBJ2-7
abundance: NA
v_gene: TRBV24-1
d_gene: TRBD1
CDR3nt: TGTGCCACCAGTGATCCAGGACGGGACAGGGGGTCCTACGAGCAGTACTTC
CDR3aa: CATSDPGRDRGSYEQYF

j_gene: TRBJ1-2
abundance: few
v_gene: TRBV10-3
d_gene: NA
CDR3nt: TGTGCCATCAGTGAGCCGGGCAGGGCTAACTATGGCTACACCTTC
CDR3aa: CAISEPGRANYGYTF

j_gene: TRBJ1-2
abundance: NA
v_gene: TRBV19
d_gene: NA
CDR3nt: TGTGCCACCCATACCCGGGGCAAGGATTATGGCTACACCTTC
CDR3aa: CATHTRGKDYGYTF

j_gene: TRBJ1-5
abundance: NA
v_gene: TRBV6-2/TRBV6-3
d_gene: TRBD1
CDR3nt: TGTGCCAGCAGTTACGGGTTGACAGGGTACGCTCAGCCCCAGCATTTT
CDR3aa: CASSYGLTGYAQPQHF

j_gene: TRBJ2-3
abundance: NA
v_gene: TRBV7-6
d_gene: TRBD2
CDR3nt: TGTGCCAGCAGCCTTAGCGGGGGGGACACAGATACGCAGTATTTT
CDR3aa: CASSLSGGDTDTQYF

j_gene: TRBJ2-7
abundance: once
v_gene: TRBV11-2
d_gene: TRBD1
CDR3nt: TGTGCCAGCAGCTTAGGGGACAGTGGCTCCTACGAGCAGTACTTC
CDR3aa: CASSLGDSGSYEQYF

j_gene: TRBJ2-5
abundance: NA
v_gene: TRBV4-1
d_gene: NA
CDR3nt: TGCGCCAGCAGCCAAGTGGACAGTTCGGTGACCCAGTACTTC
CDR3aa: CASSQVDSSVTQYF

j_gene: TRBJ1-5
abundance: NA
v_gene: TRBV6-5
d_gene: NA
CDR3nt: TGTGCCACCCACTGGAGGGTACACCAGCCCCAGCATTTT
CDR3aa: CATHWRVHQPQHF

j_gene: TRBJ2-7
abundance: NA
v_gene: TRBV20-1
d_gene: NA
CDR3nt: TGCAGTGCCCTCGTCGCCTACGAGCAGTACTTC
CDR3aa: CSALVAYEQYF

j_gene: TRBJ2-1
abundance: NA
v_gene: TRBV14
d_gene: TRBD2
CDR3nt: TGTGCCAGCAGCCTGTACGGGGGGGCAAGTAATGAGCAGTTCTTC
CDR3aa: CASSLYGGASNEQFF

j_gene: TRBJ2-5
abundance: NA
v_gene: TRBV2
d_gene: TRBD1
CDR3nt: TGTGCCAGCAGTCGTAATCTGGGACAGCGCCAAGAGACCCAGTACTTC
CDR3aa: CASSRNLGQRQETQYF

j_gene: TRBJ1-1
abundance: NA
v_gene: TRBV29-1
d_gene: NA
CDR3nt: TGCAGCGTTGCGACAGCCATGAACACTGAAGCTTTCTTT
CDR3aa: CSVATAMNTEAFF

j_gene: TRBJ1-5
abundance: once
v_gene: TRBV5-1
d_gene: NA
CDR3nt: TGCGCCAGCAGCTTGGGGGACGGGAGCTCGGGTCAGCCCCAGCATTTT
CDR3aa: CASSLGDGSSGQPQHF

j_gene: TRBJ1-4
abundance: NA
v_gene: TRBV4-3
d_gene: NA
CDR3nt: TGCGCCAGCAGCCACAGTCGGAGAAATGAAAAACTGTTTTTT
CDR3aa: CASSHSRRNEKLFF

j_gene: TRBJ1-2
abundance: NA
v_gene: TRBV9
d_gene: NA
CDR3nt: TGTGCCAGCAGCGTAGCAGGAAACTATGGCTACACCTTC
CDR3aa: CASSVAGNYGYTF

j_gene: TRBJ2-5
abundance: NA
v_gene: TRBV11-3
d_gene: NA
CDR3nt: TGTGCCAGCAGCTCCACAGGCCTTGAGACCCAGTACTTC
CDR3aa: CASSSTGLETQYF

j_gene: TRBJ2-2
abundance: NA
v_gene: TRBV4-3
d_gene: NA
CDR3nt: TGCGCCAGCAGCCAAGGAGTCTTTCGGAGGGGGGCGAACACCGGGGAGCTGTTTTTT
CDR3aa: CASSQGVFRRGANTGELFF

j_gene: TRBJ2-5
abundance: NA
v_gene: TRBV30
d_gene: NA
CDR3nt: TGTGCCTGGAGTATAGGGGGGTCGGAGACCCAGTACTTC
CDR3aa: CAWSIGGSETQYF

j_gene: TRBJ2-1
abundance: few
v_gene: TRBV7-9
d_gene: NA
CDR3nt: TGTGCCAGCAGCTTAGGGGGACGGGATGAGCAGTTCTTC
CDR3aa: CASSLGGRDEQFF

j_gene: TRBJ1-4
abundance: few
v_gene: TRBV6-1
d_gene: TRBD1
CDR3nt: TGTGCCAGCAGTGAGTCAACAGGGGGTGAAAAACTGTTTTTT
CDR3aa: CASSESTGGEKLFF

j_gene: TRBJ1-4
abundance: once
v_gene: TRBV6-6
d_gene: NA
CDR3nt: TGTGCCAGCAGGGATACAGGAAACCTTAATGAAAAACTGTTTTTT
CDR3aa: CASRDTGNLNEKLFF

j_gene: TRBJ1-4
abundance: once
v_gene: TRBV25-1
d_gene: NA
CDR3nt: TGTGCCAGCAGACCTCCGGGCCCCACAGAAAAACTGTTTTTT
CDR3aa: CASRPPGPTEKLFF

j_gene: TRBJ2-7
abundance: NA
v_gene: TRBV29-1
d_gene: TRBD1
CDR3nt: TGCAGCGTCTCAGGACAGGGCCTATCCTACGAGCAGTACTTC
CDR3aa: CSVSGQGLSYEQYF

j_gene: TRBJ2-3
abundance: NA
v_gene: TRBV10-1
d_gene: TRBD2
CDR3nt: TGCGCCAGCAGTGAGTCTACTAGCGGGGGGCGCACAGATACGCAGTATTTT
CDR3aa: CASSESTSGGRTDTQYF

j_gene: TRBJ1-4
abundance: once
v_gene: TRBV6-5
d_gene: TRBD1
CDR3nt: TGTGCCAGCACCCCGGACAGGGGCAAAGAAAAACTGTTTTTT
CDR3aa: CASTPDRGKEKLFF

j_gene: TRBJ2-1
abundance: NA
v_gene: TRBV6-1
d_gene: NA
CDR3nt: TGTGCCAGCAGTGAACAGCGGGTCTACAATGAGCAGTTCTTC
CDR3aa: CASSEQRVYNEQFF

j_gene: TRBJ2-5
abundance: NA
v_gene: TRBV2
d_gene: TRBD2
CDR3nt: TGTGCCAGCAGTGTAGGCGGGGGCCAAGAGACCCAGTACTTC
CDR3aa: CASSVGGGQETQYF

j_gene: TRBJ2-5
abundance: once
v_gene: TRBV7-9
d_gene: TRBD1
CDR3nt: TGTGCCAGCAATCGTGGGGACAGAAGAGAGACCCAGTACTTC
CDR3aa: CASNRGDRRETQYF

j_gene: TRBJ2-7
abundance: NA
v_gene: TRBV7-8
d_gene: TRBD1
CDR3nt: TGTGCCAGCAGCTTAATGGGACAGGGACCCTACGAGCAGTACTTC
CDR3aa: CASSLMGQGPYEQYF

j_gene: TRBJ1-1
abundance: NA
v_gene: TRBV5-5
d_gene: TRBD1
CDR3nt: TGTGCCAGCAGCTGGGACAGCCAAGGGAACACTGAAGCTTTCTTT
CDR3aa: CASSWDSQGNTEAFF

j_gene: TRBJ1-5
abundance: NA
v_gene: TRBV5-1
d_gene: NA
CDR3nt: TGCGCCAGCGCCCTGGGAAGTCCCGATAGCAATCAGCCCCAGCATTTT
CDR3aa: CASALGSPDSNQPQHF

j_gene: TRBJ1-5
abundance: NA
v_gene: TRBV12-3/TRBV12-4
d_gene: NA
CDR3nt: TGTGCCAGCAGTTTGCTTTTCAATCAGCCCCAGCATTTT
CDR3aa: CASSLLFNQPQHF

j_gene: TRBJ1-4
abundance: NA
v_gene: TRBV30
d_gene: NA
CDR3nt: TGTGCCTGGAGTGTAGGGGGTGAAAAACTGTTTTTT
CDR3aa: CAWSVGGEKLFF

j_gene: TRBJ1-1
abundance: NA
v_gene: TRBV7-3
d_gene: NA
CDR3nt: TGTGCCAGCAGCTTCTCACAGAACACTGAAGCTTTCTTT
CDR3aa: CASSFSQNTEAFF